This T cell receptor beta chain stems from a study of T cell responses to AZD1222 COVID-19 vaccine. Profiled with immunoSEQ multiplex PCR; TCRdb holds only in-frame clones, not every one. This table holds 200,000 to 250,000 clones, about 92% found once. This CDR3 is built from 12 residues. Germline CDR1 and CDR2: SGHDT and YYEEEE. Deletions cut 3 bases from V and 5 bases from J, with 8 bases between. Concerning this clone itself: Its target is not known.

Study-level results: Spike-spanning, vaccine-associated CD4 TCRs were dominant at 160-218 and 743-854. Only a handful of AZD1222 recipients tested seropositive at baseline.

Sequenced here: peripheral blood, sampled on day 0 of MenACWY control vaccination. The receptor's source is an adult in good health. V and J are TRBV5-6 and TRBJ1-1, with D hard to call. The CDR3 loop reads CASSWRATEAFF. The CDR3, as DNA: TGTGCCAGCAGCTGGAGGGCAACTGAAGCTTTCTTT. Full variable domain (outside the CDR3, taken from reference TRBV5-6 and TRBJ1-1): DAGVTQSPTHLIKTRGQQVTLRCSPKSGHDTVSWYQQALGQGPQFIFQYYEEEERQRGNFPDRFSGHQFPNYSSELNVNALLLGDSALYLCASSWRATEAFFGQGTRLTVV.